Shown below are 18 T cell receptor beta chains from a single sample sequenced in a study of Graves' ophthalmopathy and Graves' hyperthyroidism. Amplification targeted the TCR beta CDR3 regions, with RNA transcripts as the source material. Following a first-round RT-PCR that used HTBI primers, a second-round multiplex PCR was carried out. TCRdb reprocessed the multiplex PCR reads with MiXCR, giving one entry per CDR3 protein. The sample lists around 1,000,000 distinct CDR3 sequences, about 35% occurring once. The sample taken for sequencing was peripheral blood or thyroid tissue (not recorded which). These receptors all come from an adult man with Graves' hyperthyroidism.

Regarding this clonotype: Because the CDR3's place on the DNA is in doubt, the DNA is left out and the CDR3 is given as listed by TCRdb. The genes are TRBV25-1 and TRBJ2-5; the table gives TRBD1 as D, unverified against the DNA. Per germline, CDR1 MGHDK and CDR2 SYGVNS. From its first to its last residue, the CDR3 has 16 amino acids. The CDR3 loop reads CACSARDMTLQETQYF.

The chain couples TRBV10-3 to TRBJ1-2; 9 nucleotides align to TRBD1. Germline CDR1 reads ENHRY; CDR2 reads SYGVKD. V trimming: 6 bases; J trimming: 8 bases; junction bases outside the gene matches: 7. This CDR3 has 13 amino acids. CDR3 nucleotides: TGTGCCATCAGCCCGGACAGGGGAGTCGGCTACACCTTC. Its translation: CAISPDRGVGYTF.

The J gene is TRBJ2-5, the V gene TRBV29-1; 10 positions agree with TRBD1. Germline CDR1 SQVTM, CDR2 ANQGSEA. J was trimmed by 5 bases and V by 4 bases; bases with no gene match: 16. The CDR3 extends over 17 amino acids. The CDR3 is CSVGTGGSGKWTETQYF. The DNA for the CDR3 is TGCAGCGTTGGGACAGGGGGAAGTGGGAAATGGACGGAGACCCAGTACTTC.

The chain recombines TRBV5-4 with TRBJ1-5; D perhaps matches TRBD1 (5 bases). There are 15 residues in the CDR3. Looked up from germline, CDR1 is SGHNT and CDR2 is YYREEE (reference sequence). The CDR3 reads CARPARGISNQPQHF. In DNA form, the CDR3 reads TGTGCTAGACCCGCGCGGGGGATTAGCAATCAGCCCCAGCATTTT.

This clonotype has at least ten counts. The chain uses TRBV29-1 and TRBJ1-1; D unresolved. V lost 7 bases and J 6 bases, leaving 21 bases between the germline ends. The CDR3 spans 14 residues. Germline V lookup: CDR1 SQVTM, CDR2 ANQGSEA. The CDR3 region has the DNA TGCAGCGCCGACCCTAGGGTGGGAGGCTCTGAAGCTTTCTTT. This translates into CSADPRVGGSEAFF.

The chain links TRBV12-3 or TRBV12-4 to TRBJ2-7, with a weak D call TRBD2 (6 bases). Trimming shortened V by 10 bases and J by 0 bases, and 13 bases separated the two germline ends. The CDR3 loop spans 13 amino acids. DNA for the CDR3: TGTGCCACCCGGGACGGGAGCTCCTACGAGCAGTACTTC. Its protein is CATRDGSSYEQYF.

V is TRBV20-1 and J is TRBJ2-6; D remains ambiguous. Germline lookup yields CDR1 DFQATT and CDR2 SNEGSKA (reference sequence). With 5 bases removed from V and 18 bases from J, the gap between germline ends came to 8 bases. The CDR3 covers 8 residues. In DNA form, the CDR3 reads TGCAGTGCTCATCCCGGGACTTTC. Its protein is CSAHPGTF.

The CDR3 coding sequence is TGTGCCAGCAGCGGCAGGATAGGGGGCGGGATAGCTTTCTTT. Translation gives CASSGRIGGGIAFF. The V and J genes are TRBV2 and TRBJ1-1, with 7 nucleotides matching TRBD1. The V gene end was trimmed by 6 bases and the J gene end by 10 bases; junction bases not matched to a gene: 14. The CDR3 covers 14 residues. Germline-derived CDR1 and CDR2 are SNHLY and FYNNEI.

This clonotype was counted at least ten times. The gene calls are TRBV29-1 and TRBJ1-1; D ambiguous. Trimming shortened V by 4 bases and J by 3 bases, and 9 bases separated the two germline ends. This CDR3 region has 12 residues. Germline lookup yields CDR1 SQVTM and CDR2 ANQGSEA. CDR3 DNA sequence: TGCAGCGTTGCTGGGCCCGACACTGAAGCTTTCTTT. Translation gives CSVAGPDTEAFF.

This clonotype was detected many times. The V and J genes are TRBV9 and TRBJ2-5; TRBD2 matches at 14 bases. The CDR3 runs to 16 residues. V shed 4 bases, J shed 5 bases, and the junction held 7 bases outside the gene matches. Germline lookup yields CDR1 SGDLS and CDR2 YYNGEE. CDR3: CASSTGTSGSRETQYF. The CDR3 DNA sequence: TGTGCCAGCAGCACTGGGACTAGCGGGAGTCGGGAGACCCAGTACTTC.

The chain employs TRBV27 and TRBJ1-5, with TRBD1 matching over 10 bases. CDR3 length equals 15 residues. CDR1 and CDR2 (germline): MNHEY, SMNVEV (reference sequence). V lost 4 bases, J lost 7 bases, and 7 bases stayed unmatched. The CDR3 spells CASSSLGQGSQPQHF. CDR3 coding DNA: TGTGCCAGCAGTTCGCTGGGACAGGGGTCACAGCCCCAGCATTTT.

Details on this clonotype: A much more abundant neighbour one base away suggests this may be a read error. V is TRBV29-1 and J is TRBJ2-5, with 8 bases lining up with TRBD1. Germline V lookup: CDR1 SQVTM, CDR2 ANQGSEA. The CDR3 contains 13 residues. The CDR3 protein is CSVRTGLQGTQYF. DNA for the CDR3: TGCAGCGTTCGGACAGGGCTCCAAGGGACCCAGTACTTC.

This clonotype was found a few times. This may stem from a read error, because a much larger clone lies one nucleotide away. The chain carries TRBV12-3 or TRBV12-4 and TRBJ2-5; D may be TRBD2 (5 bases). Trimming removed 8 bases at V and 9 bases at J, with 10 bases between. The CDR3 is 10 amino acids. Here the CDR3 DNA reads TGTGCCAGCGGGGTGGAGGCCCAGTACTTC. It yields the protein CASGVEAQYF.

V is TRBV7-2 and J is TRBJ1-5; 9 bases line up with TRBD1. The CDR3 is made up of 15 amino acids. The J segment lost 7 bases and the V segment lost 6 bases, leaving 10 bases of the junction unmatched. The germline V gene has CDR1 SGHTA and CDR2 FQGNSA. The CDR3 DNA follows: TGTGCCAGCAGGCCTGGGACAGGGATTTGGCAGCCCCAGCATTTT. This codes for CASRPGTGIWQPQHF.

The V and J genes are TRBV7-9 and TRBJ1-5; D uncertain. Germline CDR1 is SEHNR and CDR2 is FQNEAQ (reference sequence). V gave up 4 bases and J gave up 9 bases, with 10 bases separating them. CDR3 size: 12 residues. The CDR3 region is CASSSRWGPQHF. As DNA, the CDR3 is TGTGCCAGCAGCTCACGTTGGGGGCCCCAGCATTTT.

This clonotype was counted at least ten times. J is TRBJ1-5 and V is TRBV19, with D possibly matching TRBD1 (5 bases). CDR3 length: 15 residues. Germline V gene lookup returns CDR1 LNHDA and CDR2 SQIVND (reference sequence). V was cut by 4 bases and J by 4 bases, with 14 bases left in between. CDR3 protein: CASSSGGSRNQPQHF. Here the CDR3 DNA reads TGTGCCAGTAGTAGTGGGGGGTCACGGAATCAGCCCCAGCATTTT.

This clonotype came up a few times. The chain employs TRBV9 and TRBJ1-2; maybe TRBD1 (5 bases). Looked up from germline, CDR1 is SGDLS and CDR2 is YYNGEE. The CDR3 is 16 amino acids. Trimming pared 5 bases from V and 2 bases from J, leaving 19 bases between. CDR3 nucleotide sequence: TGTGCCAGCAGTGGGCAGTTGGGGGGGTCCAACTATGGCTACACCTTC. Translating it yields CASSGQLGGSNYGYTF.

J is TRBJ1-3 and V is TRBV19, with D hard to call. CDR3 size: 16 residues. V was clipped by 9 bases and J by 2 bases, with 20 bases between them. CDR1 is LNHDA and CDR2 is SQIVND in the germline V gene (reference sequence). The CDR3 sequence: CASSPRRGRAGNTIYF. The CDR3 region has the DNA TGTGCCAGCTCACCTCGACGGGGAAGGGCTGGAAACACCATATATTTT.